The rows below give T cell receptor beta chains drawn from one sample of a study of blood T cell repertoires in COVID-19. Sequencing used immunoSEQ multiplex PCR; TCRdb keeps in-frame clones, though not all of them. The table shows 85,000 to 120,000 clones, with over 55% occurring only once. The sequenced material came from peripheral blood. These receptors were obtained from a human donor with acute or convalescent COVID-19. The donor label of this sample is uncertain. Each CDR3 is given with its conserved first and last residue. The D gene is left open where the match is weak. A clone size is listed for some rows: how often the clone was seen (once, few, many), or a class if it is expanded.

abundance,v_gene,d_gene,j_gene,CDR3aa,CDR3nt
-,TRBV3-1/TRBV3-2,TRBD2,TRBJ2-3,CASSQEVRASGARDTQYF,TGTGCCAGCAGCCAAGAGGTTCGGGCTAGCGGGGCCCGGGATACGCAGTATTTT
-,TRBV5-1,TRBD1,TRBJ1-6,CASSSGDRGNSPLHF,TGCGCCAGCAGCTCCGGAGACAGGGGTAATTCACCCCTCCACTTT
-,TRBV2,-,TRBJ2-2,CASRVGRGETGELFF,TGTGCCAGCAGAGTGGGCAGGGGAGAGACCGGGGAGCTGTTTTTT
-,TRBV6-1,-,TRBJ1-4,CASSEGPGLEKLFF,TGTGCCAGCAGTGAGGGGCCAGGGCTGGAAAAACTGTTTTTT
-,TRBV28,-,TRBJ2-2,CASSRFGALGQLNTGELFF,TGTGCCAGCAGCCGATTTGGGGCGCTCGGACAATTGAACACCGGGGAGCTGTTTTTT
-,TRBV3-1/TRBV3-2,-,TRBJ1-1,CASSLEPGRGTEAFF,TGTGCCAGCAGCCTAGAACCCGGTCGGGGGACTGAAGCTTTCTTT
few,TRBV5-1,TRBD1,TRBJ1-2,CASRPGGVSYGYTF,TGCGCCAGCCGACCAGGGGGCGTTTCGTATGGCTACACCTTC
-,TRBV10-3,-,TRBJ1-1,CAITSRQENTEAFF,TGTGCCATCACCTCTCGACAGGAGAACACTGAAGCTTTCTTT
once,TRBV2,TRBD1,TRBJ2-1,CASSEQGALAYNEQFF,TGTGCCAGCAGTGAACAGGGGGCATTGGCCTACAATGAGCAGTTCTTC
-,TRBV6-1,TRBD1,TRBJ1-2,CASSELEGQGAIKYGYTF,TGTGCCAGCAGTGAGCTCGAGGGACAGGGGGCCATTAAGTATGGCTACACCTTC
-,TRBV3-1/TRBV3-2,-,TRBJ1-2,CASSRQSNYGYTF,TGTGCCAGCAGCCGACAGAGCAACTATGGCTACACCTTC
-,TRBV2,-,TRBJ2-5,CASRGGTGSQETQYF,TGTGCCAGCAGAGGAGGGACCGGGAGTCAAGAGACCCAGTACTTC
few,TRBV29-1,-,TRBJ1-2,CSVQTGGLYGYTF,TGCAGCGTCCAGACCGGGGGGCTATATGGCTACACCTTC
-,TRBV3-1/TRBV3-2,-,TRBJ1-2,CASSPTTGTYGYTF,TGTGCCAGCAGCCCGACGACAGGAACGTATGGCTACACCTTC
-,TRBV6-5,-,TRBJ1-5,CASSSTPDSLNQPQHF,TGTGCCAGCAGTTCCACCCCGGACAGCCTCAATCAGCCCCAGCATTTT
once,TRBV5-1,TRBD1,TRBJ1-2,CASSLDRQGDVGYTF,TGCGCCAGCAGCTTGGATCGACAGGGGGACGTTGGCTACACCTTC
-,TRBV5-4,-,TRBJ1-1,CASSYSPFTEAFF,TGTGCCAGCAGTTATAGTCCTTTCACTGAAGCTTTCTTT
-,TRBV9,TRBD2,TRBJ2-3,CASTGLAGGDTQYF,TGTGCCAGCACCGGGTTAGCGGGAGGTGATACGCAGTATTTT
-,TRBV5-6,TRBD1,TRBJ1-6,CASTRQGSNSPLHF,TGTGCCAGCACCCGACAGGGGTCGAATTCACCCCTCCACTTT
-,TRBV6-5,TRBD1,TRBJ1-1,CASRFRDRVTEAFF,TGTGCCAGCAGATTCCGGGACAGGGTCACTGAAGCTTTCTTT
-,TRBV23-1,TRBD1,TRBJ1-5,CASRRWDREGIVSNQPQHF,TGCGCCAGCAGACGTTGGGACAGGGAGGGGATAGTAAGCAATCAGCCCCAGCATTTT
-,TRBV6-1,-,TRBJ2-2,CASSDRRGYAGELFF,TGTGCCAGCAGTGACAGGCGGGGATACGCCGGGGAGCTGTTTTTT
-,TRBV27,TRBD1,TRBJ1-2,CASSSTGGLNYGYTF,TGTGCCAGCAGTTCGACAGGGGGCCTTAACTATGGCTACACCTTC
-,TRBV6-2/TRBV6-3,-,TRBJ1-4,CASSYSTGLTEKLFF,TGTGCCAGCAGTTACTCGACAGGCCTGACTGAAAAACTGTTTTTT
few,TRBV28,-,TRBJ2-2,CASSVAGANTGELFF,TGTGCCAGCAGTGTTGCAGGGGCGAACACCGGGGAGCTGTTTTTT
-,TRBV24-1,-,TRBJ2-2,CATSDAGHPTGELFF,TGTGCCACCAGTGACGCAGGGCATCCCACCGGGGAGCTGTTTTTT
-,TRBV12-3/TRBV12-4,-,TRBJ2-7,CASAGGGYEQYF,TGTGCCAGCGCCGGTGGGGGGTACGAGCAGTACTTC
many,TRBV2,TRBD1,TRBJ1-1,CASSERTGTAEAFF,TGTGCCAGCAGTGAGAGGACAGGGACCGCTGAAGCTTTCTTT